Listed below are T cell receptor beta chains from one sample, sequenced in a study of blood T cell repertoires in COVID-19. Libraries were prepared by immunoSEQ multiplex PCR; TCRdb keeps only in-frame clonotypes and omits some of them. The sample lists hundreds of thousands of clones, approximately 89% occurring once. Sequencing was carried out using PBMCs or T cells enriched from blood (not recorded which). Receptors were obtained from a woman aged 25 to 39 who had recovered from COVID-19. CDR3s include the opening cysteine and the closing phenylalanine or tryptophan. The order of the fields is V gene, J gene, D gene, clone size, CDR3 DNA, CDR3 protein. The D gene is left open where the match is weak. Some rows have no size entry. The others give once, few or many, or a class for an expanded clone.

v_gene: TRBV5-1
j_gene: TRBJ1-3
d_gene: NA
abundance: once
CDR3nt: TGCGCCAGCAGCCGCGGGCAGGATCCCTCTGGAAACACCATATATTTT
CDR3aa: CASSRGQDPSGNTIYF

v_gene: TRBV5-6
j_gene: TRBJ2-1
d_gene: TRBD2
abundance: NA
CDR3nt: TGTGCCAGCAGCTTACTAGCGGGAGAGGAGGGTCATGAGCAGTTCTTC
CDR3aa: CASSLLAGEEGHEQFF

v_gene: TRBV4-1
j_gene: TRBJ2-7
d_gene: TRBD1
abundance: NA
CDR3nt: TGCGCCAGCAGCCAGTACAGGGGGCAGGTCTACGAGCAGTACTTC
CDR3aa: CASSQYRGQVYEQYF

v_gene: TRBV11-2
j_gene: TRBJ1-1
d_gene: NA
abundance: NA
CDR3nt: TGTGCCAGCAGCTTAGTTCATGGAGCGGACACTGAAGCTTTCTTT
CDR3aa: CASSLVHGADTEAFF

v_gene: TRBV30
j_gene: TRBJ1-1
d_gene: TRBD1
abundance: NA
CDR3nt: TGTGCCTGGAGCCCCGGGACAGTGTCTGAAGCTTTCTTT
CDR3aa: CAWSPGTVSEAFF

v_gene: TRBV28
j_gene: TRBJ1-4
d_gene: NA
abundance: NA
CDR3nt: TGTGCCAGCAGTTTATGGACAGCTCCAACTAATGAAAAACTGTTTTTT
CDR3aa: CASSLWTAPTNEKLFF

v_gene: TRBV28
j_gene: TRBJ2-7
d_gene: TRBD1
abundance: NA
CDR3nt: TGTGCCAGCAGAAGACAGGGTATTTACGAGCAGTACTTC
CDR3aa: CASRRQGIYEQYF

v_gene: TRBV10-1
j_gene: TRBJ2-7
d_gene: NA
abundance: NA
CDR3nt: TGCGCCAGCAGCCCTGTGTCGGACACTGTCTTCTACGAGCAGTACTTC
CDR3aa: CASSPVSDTVFYEQYF

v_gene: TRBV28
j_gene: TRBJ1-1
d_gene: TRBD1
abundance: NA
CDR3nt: TGTGCCAGCAGCTTCCTCAGGGGGCGGACTGAAGCTTTCTTT
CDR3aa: CASSFLRGRTEAFF

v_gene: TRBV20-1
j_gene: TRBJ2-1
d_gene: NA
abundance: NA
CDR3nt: TGCAGTGCTAGTAGTAATCAGGGAGGAATCGATGAGCAGTTCTTC
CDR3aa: CSASSNQGGIDEQFF

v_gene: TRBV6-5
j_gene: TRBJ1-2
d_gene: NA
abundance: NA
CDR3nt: TGTGCCAGCAGTTACAGAGCGGATAACTATGGCTACACCTTC
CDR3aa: CASSYRADNYGYTF

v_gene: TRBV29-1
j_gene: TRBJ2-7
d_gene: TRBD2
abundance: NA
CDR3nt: TGCAGCGTTTGGGGACTAGCGGGAAGGCTTAGCTCCTACGAGCAGTACTTC
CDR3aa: CSVWGLAGRLSSYEQYF

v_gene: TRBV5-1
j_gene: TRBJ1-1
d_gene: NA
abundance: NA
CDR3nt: TGCGCCAGCAGCTCCGGTACGCAGGGGATGACTGAAGCTTTCTTT
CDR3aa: CASSSGTQGMTEAFF

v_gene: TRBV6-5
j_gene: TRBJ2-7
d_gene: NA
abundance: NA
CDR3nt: TGTGCCAGCAGTAACTTGGGGGCTTACGAGCAGTACTTC
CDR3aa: CASSNLGAYEQYF

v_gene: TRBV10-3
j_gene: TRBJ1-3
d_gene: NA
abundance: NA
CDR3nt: TGTGCCATCAGTGAACCAGGGATTGGTCCTGGAAACACCATATATTTT
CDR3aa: CAISEPGIGPGNTIYF

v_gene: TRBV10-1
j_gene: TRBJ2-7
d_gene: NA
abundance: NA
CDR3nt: TGCGCCAGCAGTGACTACGGCCGAGGGTACGAGCAGTACTTC
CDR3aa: CASSDYGRGYEQYF

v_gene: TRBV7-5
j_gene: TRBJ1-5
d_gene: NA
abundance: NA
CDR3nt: TGTGCCAGAAGCTTACCCTTTGGGGACAGGTCGAATATCAGCAATCAGCCCCAGCATTTT
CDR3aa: CARSLPFGDRSNISNQPQHF

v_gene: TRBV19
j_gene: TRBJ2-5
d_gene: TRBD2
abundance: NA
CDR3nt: TGTGCCAGTAGTAGATCGGGACTAGCGGGAAGGGTAGGAGAGACCCAGTACTTC
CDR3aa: CASSRSGLAGRVGETQYF

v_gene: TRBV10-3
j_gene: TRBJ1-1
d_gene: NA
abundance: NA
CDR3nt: TGTGCCATCAGTGCTAGTGAGAAGAACACTGAAGCTTTCTTT
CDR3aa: CAISASEKNTEAFF

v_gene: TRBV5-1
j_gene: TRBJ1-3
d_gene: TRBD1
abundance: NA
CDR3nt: TGCGCCAGCAGCACAATACCCGACAGGGTGGGTGACACCATATATTTT
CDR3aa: CASSTIPDRVGDTIYF

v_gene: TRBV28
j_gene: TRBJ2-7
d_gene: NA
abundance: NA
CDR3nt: TGTGCCAGCGTTTCGCAGGGAACCTACGAGCAGTACTTC
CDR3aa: CASVSQGTYEQYF

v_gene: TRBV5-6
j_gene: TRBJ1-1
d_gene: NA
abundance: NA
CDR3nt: TGTGCCAGCAGTTCACAGGGTATGCCTGAAGCTTTCTTT
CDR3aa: CASSSQGMPEAFF

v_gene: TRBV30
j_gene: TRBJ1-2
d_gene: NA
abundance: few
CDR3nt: TGTGCCTGGAGTCTTGGGCCTTTCAACTATGGCTACACCTTC
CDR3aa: CAWSLGPFNYGYTF

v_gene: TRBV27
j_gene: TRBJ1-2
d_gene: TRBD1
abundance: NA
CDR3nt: TGTGCCAGCAGAGGGACAGGGTATGGCTACACCTTC
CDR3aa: CASRGTGYGYTF

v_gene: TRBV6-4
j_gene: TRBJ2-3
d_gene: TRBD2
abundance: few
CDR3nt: TGTGCCAGCAGCCTACTAGCGGGAGGATTTGATACGCAGTATTTT
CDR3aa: CASSLLAGGFDTQYF

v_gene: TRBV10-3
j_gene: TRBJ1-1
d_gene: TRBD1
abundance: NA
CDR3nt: TGTGCCATCAGTGCCGGGACAGGGGGGGCCATGAACACTGAAGCTTTCTTT
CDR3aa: CAISAGTGGAMNTEAFF

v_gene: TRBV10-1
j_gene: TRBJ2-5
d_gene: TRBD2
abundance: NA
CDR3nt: TGCGCCAGCAGTGCAGGACTAGCGTTTAAGGAGACCCAGTACTTC
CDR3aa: CASSAGLAFKETQYF

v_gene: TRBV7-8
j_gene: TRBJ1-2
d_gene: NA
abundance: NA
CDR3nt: TGTGCCAGCAGCTTAGAATTCCTATATGGCTACACCTTC
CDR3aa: CASSLEFLYGYTF

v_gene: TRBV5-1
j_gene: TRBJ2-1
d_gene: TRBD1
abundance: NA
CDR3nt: TGCGCCAGCGGACAGGGCACCTACAATGAGCAGTTCTTC
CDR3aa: CASGQGTYNEQFF

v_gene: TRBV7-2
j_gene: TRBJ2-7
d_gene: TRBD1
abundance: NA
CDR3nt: TGTGCCAGCAGCTACCGGGACAGTTCCTACGAGCAGTACTTC
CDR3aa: CASSYRDSSYEQYF

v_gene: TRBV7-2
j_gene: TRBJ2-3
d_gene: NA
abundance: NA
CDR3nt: TGTGCCAGCAGCTTATTGGGAGGCAGCACAGATACGCAGTATTTT
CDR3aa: CASSLLGGSTDTQYF

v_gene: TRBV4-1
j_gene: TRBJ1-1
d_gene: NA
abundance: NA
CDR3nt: TGCGCCAGCAGCCAAGACCCTGTGGGAGCCATGAACACTGAAGCTTTCTTT
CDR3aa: CASSQDPVGAMNTEAFF

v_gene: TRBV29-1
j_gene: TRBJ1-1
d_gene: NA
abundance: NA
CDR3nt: TGCAGCGCTCTAGGGGACACTGAAGCTTTCTTT
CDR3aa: CSALGDTEAFF

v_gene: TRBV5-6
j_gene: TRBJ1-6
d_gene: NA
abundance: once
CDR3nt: TGTGCCAGCAGCCCGGGAGGAGGGGGGAGTACACCCCTCCACTTT
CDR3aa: CASSPGGGGSTPLHF

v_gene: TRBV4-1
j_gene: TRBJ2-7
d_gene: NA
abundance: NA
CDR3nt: TGCGCCAGCAGCCGAACTACTGCAGGGTCGGGTTGGGGCGAGCAGTACTTC
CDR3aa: CASSRTTAGSGWGEQYF

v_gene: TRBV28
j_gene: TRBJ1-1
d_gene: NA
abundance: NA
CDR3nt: TGTGCCAGCAGGCCCGGAACTACCACTGAAGCTTTCTTT
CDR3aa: CASRPGTTTEAFF

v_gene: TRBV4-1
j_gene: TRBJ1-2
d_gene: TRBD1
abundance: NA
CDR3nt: TGCGCCAGCAGCCAACTGCCGGGACAGCGGACCTATGGCTACACCTTC
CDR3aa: CASSQLPGQRTYGYTF

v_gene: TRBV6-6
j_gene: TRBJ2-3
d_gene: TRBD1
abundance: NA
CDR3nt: TGTGCCAGCAGCACCAGGGGGCTCCCAGATACGCAGTATTTT
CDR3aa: CASSTRGLPDTQYF

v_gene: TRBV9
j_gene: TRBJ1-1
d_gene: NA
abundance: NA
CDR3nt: TGTGCCAGCAGCTCCAGTAGCGCGGGGAAAGCAGGTGAAGCTTTCTTT
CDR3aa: CASSSSSAGKAGEAFF

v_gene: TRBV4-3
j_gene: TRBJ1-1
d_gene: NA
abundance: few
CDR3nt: TGCGCCAGCAGCCAAGAGGTCGGCAGGGTGAACACTGAAGCTTTCTTT
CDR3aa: CASSQEVGRVNTEAFF

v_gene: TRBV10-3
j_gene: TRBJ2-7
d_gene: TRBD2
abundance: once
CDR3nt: TGTGCCAGCGGAAGAGGGGAGGGGCTTCTGTACGAGCAGTACTTC
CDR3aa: CASGRGEGLLYEQYF

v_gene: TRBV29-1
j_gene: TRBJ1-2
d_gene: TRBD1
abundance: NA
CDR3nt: TGCAGCGTGGGACAGGCGCCTAACTATGGCTACACCTTC
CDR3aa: CSVGQAPNYGYTF